Described below is a single T cell receptor beta chain sequence and its context. The clone's antigen remains unknown. No quality values exist for individual bases; no much larger clone is one base distant. The data were taken from a study of cytomegalovirus exposure and HLA in healthy donors (dated by TCRdb to the late 2010s). Regarding the complete study: According to an earlier analysis of a few hundred of the donors, 200 million or so T cells yielded 90 million to 140 million unique TCR beta sequences and roughly 280 Gb of sequence data. Around 320 gigabases of sequencing data and roughly 90 million unique TCR sequences were included in an early release covering over 600 HLA-typed donors. Among the roughly 380 genotyped donors, about 83% belonged to the genetic ancestry cluster associated with self-reported Caucasian donors. The study aimed to test whether signatures of past pathogen exposure could be identified by cataloging public T cell receptors. The T cell repertoires of about 700 subjects were profiled by immunosequencing and related to cytomegalovirus serostatus. A separate validation cohort of about 110 different subjects was used in addition to the 666-subject first cohort. High-throughput TCR immunosequencing, statistical association of individual TCRs with disease status, and machine learning were combined to predict cytomegalovirus infection status. A later analysis re-analyzed previously published TCR beta repertoires from hundreds of donors and added high-resolution HLA genotyping to study TCR occurrence patterns. Rather than using new phenotypic data, the later analysis identified candidate immune exposures from TCR beta sequences and from how often those sequences occurred across donors. An earlier analysis of 450 to 750 of the donors used high-throughput TCR beta sequencing to judge whether each TCR beta V gene segment behaved as functional or pseudogenic. Donor age, sex, ethnicity and CMV serostatus were collected together with the repertoire data. A later genetic analysis used genome-wide SNP genotypes for about 60% of the 666 donors, treating that subset as a discovery cohort. Every discovery cohort repertoire had been produced on one sequencing platform. Both class I and class II loci were covered by HLA typing, at four-digit resolution. Typing coverage differed by locus: A, B, C, DRB1 and DQB1 were typed in roughly 620-630 donors, DQA1 in about 500, DPA1 in around 610, and DPB1 in approximately 450. Four or five DR-DQ haplotypes were handled as single units for association and clustering, since linkage in the cohort was strong. Among some 400 genotyped donors of the cohort, an average of around 250,000 unique TCR beta nucleotide sequences was sequenced per donor, of which roughly 18% were non-productive.

Reading from cysteine to phenylalanine, the CDR3 counts 16 amino acids. Just the 48-base CDR3 DNA is kept, in frame starting at base 1. Trimming at the junction amounts to 0 bases on V and 1 base on J, and the germline ends lie 13 bases apart. The germline V gene (reference sequence) supplies CDR1 SGHNT and CDR2 YYREEE. Overall study outcomes, separate from this receptor: In a later genetic analysis, fewer N-insertions in productive TCRs were reported among donors in an Asian-associated ancestry cluster than the roughly 700-donor mean. Because some donors lacked HLA typing at each locus, the association tests relied only on the typed subset. A later analysis found that TCR association rates varied across HLA loci, with DRB1 alleles showing the most associated TCRs and HLA-C alleles the fewest. The authors suggested that the approach could potentially be extended to other disease states and immunological phenotypes. A later analysis found that most CMV-associated TCR beta chains appeared HLA-restricted, with HLA associations seemingly driven largely by CMV exposure. Specific HLA alleles were associated with 15,000 to 20,000 TCR beta sequences at a false discovery rate of 0.05 in a later analysis. A further reported finding was that TCR beta sequences accurately predicted the HLA-A and HLA-B alleles for most subjects in the first cohort. Presence/absence analyses assumed roughly uniform sequencing depth across donors, an assumption that may not hold. Linkage disequilibrium might explain the correlated functional status among segregating V segments, but an unknown experimental factor could not be excluded. In vitro tests confirmed that three of the cytomegalovirus-associated TCR beta chains recognize cytomegalovirus antigens. In a later analysis, HLA-associated TCR beta chains were found to be more clonally expanded and to have lower generation probabilities than equally common non-associated chains. The 87-base-pair reads could not distinguish some IMGT-functional V segments, including TRBV6-2 and TRBV6-3, so those segments were excluded. In this cohort, only TCR beta chains were sequenced, and detectable features were limited by the absence of alpha or paired-chain data. The study listed 150 to 200 TCR beta chains as associated with cytomegalovirus. While some public TCRs were present in many individuals, most TCR sequences turned up only very rarely across donors. A later genetic analysis associated a missense DCLRE1C variant with V-gene and J-gene trimming of TCR beta chains, and an independent cohort replicated the association. Because counts were too low, about 18 rarely observed V segments, including chromosome 9 orphons, were excluded from the earlier analysis of 500 to 700 of the donors. When HLA alleles, especially DR and DQ, strongly co-occurred, attributing TCR associations to individual alleles was difficult. A cluster of highly shared sequence variants was judged likely to be a technical artifact of the sequencing pipeline. Immune exposure information for the cohort was limited to CMV serostatus. In an earlier analysis of some 550 of the donors, most TCR beta V segments were observed in productive rearrangements about 90% or about 30% of the time, broadly matching IMGT annotations. Cytomegalovirus status was reported to be diagnosed by the classifier with high specificity and sensitivity in both the original and validation cohorts. Several of the top co-occurrence clusters appeared to be linked to parvovirus B19, influenza, CMV and Epstein-Barr virus, according to a later analysis.

In total, roughly 710 healthy bone marrow donors made up the cohort. At the time of sampling, all cohort members were nominally healthy, though unrecorded immune exposures were likely present. The donor tested CMV seropositive, placing the donor among the 289 seropositive members of the cohort. Each donor provided a peripheral blood sample, and peripheral blood mononuclear cells were used for TCR beta sequencing. The Qiagen DNeasy Blood Extraction Kit was used to extract genomic DNA from the blood cell samples. Libraries were built with the immunoSEQ multiplex PCR assay. For the multiplex PCR, a mixture combining 60 forward primers for TCR Vbeta segments and 13 reverse primers for TCR Jbeta segments was used. Amplification of the CDR3 region of rearranged TCR beta genes was performed with a multiplex PCR assay on genomic DNA. The Illumina HiSeq System was used to sequence the amplified TCR beta libraries as 87-base-pair reads. The authors' analysis ran thus. In a later analysis, roughly 80 million unique TCR beta chains were counted across the approximately 620 repertoires, and roughly 10 million of these chains were shared by at least two donors. Raw reads were error-corrected and collapsed into unique sequences by a nearest-neighbor algorithm in which closely related sequences were merged to remove PCR and sequencing errors. To assign V, D and J gene segments, CDR3 sequences were aligned to IMGT reference sequences. For a sequence to be retained, a match of at least six nucleotides to both a V gene segment and a J gene segment was required. A rearrangement was called productive if the CDR3 had no stop codons and remained in frame with V and J, and every other rearrangement was called non-productive. CDR3 was defined by IMGT convention, running from the second conserved V-encoded cysteine to the conserved J-encoded phenylalanine. The earlier analysis of about 560 of the donors excluded any sequence lacking an unambiguous match to a single V gene segment. An earlier analysis of a few hundred of the donors classified V segments as functional when productive rearrangements were above 56.7% and as segregating when the standard deviation between donors was above 5%. A statistical classification framework was built to diagnose cytomegalovirus status from the catalog of TCR beta chain sequences. V and J gene assignment, in a later analysis, came from comparing TCR nucleotide sequences with IMGT/GENE-DB human TR gene sequences. In a later analysis, CDR3 sequences and most-parsimonious VDJ recombination scenarios were assigned using the TCRdist pipeline. In a later analysis, each TCR beta chain was defined by its CDR3 amino acid sequence together with its V-gene family, and reads lacking a unique V-gene family were excluded. As a way to deal with suspected cross-contamination and a sequencing artifact, a later analysis dropped 500 to 700 nucleotide sequences that were highly shared and had low generation probability. In a later analysis, a clonal expansion index for each public chain was calculated from normalized within-repertoire ranks of inferred template counts. In a later analysis, generation probabilities were computed with a VDJ recombination model fitted to out-of-frame rearrangements, and the resulting probabilities were checked against IGoR. In a later analysis, TCR-TCR, TCR-HLA and TCR-CMV co-occurrence was scored with hypergeometric tests, and a repertoire-size bias correction was applied to TCR pairs. To estimate false discovery rates, a later analysis permuted the HLA or CMV assignments 20 times. In a later analysis, co-occurring TCRs were grouped with DBSCAN, and TCRdist sequence similarity was added when clustering was performed within HLA-allele-positive subsets. Repertoires with fewer than 30,000 or more than 120,000 public chains were left out of co-occurrence clustering, as were a handful of repertoires with anomalous nucleotide sharing. In its TCRdb copy, this immuneACCESS table keeps in-frame sequences only and misses some clones. Where compared with another copy, unresolved V genes explain less than half of these, and the others have no known cause. Clonal size and the V and J genes are those of that table, whereas D and trimming came from the DNA. Here the sample has 200,000 or so clones; approximately 78% occur a single time. The top ten clonotypes cover 5.5% to 7% of the sample.

The clonotype originates from a woman aged 50 to 65 in good health and CMV-seropositive. The rearrangement combines TRBV5-4 with TRBJ2-5; perhaps TRBD2 is the D gene, with 6 bases matching. The sample taken for sequencing was PBMCs. The nucleotides read TGTGCCAGCAGCTTGGAGGCGGGGCGTTTCCAAGAGACCCAGTACTTC. Protein translation: CASSLEAGRFQETQYF.